This T cell receptor beta chain came from a study of blood T cells in healthy people across ages (dated by TCRdb to the mid-2010s). Broadly, across the study: In model experiments, template switching captured roughly one uniquely barcoded TCR beta cDNA molecule for every two T cells. The study measured age-related changes in TCR beta repertoire diversity using deep sequencing normalized with unique cDNA molecular identifiers. The donors were split into four age groups: young (average 16 years), middle-aged (around 37), aged (about 56) and long-lived (approximately 80). To avoid experimental bias, donors of different ages were spread randomly across the sequencing lanes. For two donors (one aged 18 to 29 and one aged 80 or older), the study analyzed two additional independent replicas of 1 million unique cDNA reads from the same blood draw.

Preparation of the library involved 5' RACE. Sequencer: Illumina HiSeq 2500. A second PCR of about 7 to 12 cycles was run with a J-beta primer mix and a sample-barcoded 5' primer. A template-switch 5' adaptor carrying 12 random nucleotides introduced a unique molecular identifier onto each TCR beta cDNA molecule. At least 2.5 million CDR3-containing paired-end reads were obtained from each sample. First-strand cDNA was synthesized from all RNA with the Mint cDNA synthesis kit, primed by a TRBC-specific oligonucleotide. Following uracil-DNA glycosylase treatment, a first 18-cycle PCR with universal primers M1SS and BC2_uni_R was performed on all cDNA. On the study's bioinformatics: For normalization, 1 million high-quality reads were randomly selected from each sample, with every read carrying a distinct molecular identifier. Instead of being binned into consensus sequences, reads with shared molecular identifiers were discarded. MiTCR, set to a Q25 quality threshold and the strictest error-elimination algorithm, was used for CDR3 identification, clonotype clustering and error correction. A nonparametric unseen species model using Euler transformation provided a lower-bound estimate of total TCR beta diversity. TCRdb's own reprocessing of the public reads used fastp at Q25 and MiXCR and kept productive beta chains. CDR3 protein sequences are deduplicated, and each keeps its most common genes and DNA. TCRdb, not the original authors, processed these V and J calls. The sample table shows hundreds of thousands of distinct CDR3 sequences, and roughly 26% are seen once. Roughly 17% of the sample comes from the top ten.

The roughly 42 donors, aged about 6 to 100 years, were systemically healthy Caucasian individuals from Russia. Each donor gave ten milliliters of peripheral blood, drawn into EDTA-treated Vacutainer tubes. Ficoll-Paque density-gradient centrifugation was used to isolate PBMCs, with at least 6 million obtained per sample. Trizol reagent was used to extract total RNA from the PBMCs, yielding at least 6 micrograms per sample. For every donor, flow cytometry on a PBMC aliquot measured the percentage of naive CD45RAhigh/CD27high T cells. General conclusions and limits of the study: Compared with the aged group, more naive CD4+ T cells, fewer expanded clones and increased TCR diversity were shown by the long-lived group, suggesting age selection. Observed TCR beta diversity correlated strongly with the percentage of naive T cells measured by flow cytometry. Because donor CMV infection status was unknown, age-related changes in expanded clonotypes were potentially confounded. As age increased, observed TCR beta diversity per million T cells dropped in a roughly linear way, and a significant reduction was already evident by age about 36. Total diversity estimates from one million sequenced T cells were considered lower bounds and underestimates. Conclusive comparison of naive and antigen-experienced compartments was prevented by the profiling of bulk unsorted PBMCs.

This clonotype has more than one count but fewer than ten. Its cognate antigen has yet to be identified. The sample holds no much larger clone one base away, and base qualities are not on file. The sequence was collected from a woman aged 80 or older in good health. The sample was blood.

The DNA sequence is given as TGTGCCAGCAGCTACCAACAGGGCTCCTACGAGCAGTACTTC. This encodes CASSYQQGSYEQYF. The rearranged chain carries TRBV6-5 and TRBJ2-7, with TRBD1 perhaps the D gene, on 6 matching bases. Spanning cysteine to phenylalanine, the CDR3 consists of 14 amino acids. Only the CDR3 DNA is retained, 42 bases long and in frame from the first base. CDR1 and CDR2 were assigned from the germline V gene as MNHEY and SVGAGI. Between the V and J ends, shortened by 6 bases and 0 bases respectively, the junction contains 12 bases.